This T cell receptor (beta chain) is drawn from a study of T cells in localized non-small cell lung cancer. Profiling relied on immunoSEQ multiplex PCR, and the TCRdb table lists in-frame clones only, not all of them. The repertoire holds fewer than 25,000 clones, with roughly nine tenths as singletons. The CDR3 loop spans 15 amino acids. Germline loops: CDR1 KGHSH, CDR2 LQKENI. With V trimmed by 3 bases and J by 3 bases, 3 bases remained unmatched. The clonotype originates from a woman aged 35 to 75 with stage I lung adenocarcinoma. The material was peripheral blood, obtained before any cancer treatment. The V call is TRBV18, the J call TRBJ2-4; 9 bases are shared with TRBD1. The CDR3 region is CASSPMTGGKNIQYF. In nucleotides, the CDR3 is TGTGCCAGCTCACCGATGACAGGGGGCAAAAACATTCAGTACTTC.